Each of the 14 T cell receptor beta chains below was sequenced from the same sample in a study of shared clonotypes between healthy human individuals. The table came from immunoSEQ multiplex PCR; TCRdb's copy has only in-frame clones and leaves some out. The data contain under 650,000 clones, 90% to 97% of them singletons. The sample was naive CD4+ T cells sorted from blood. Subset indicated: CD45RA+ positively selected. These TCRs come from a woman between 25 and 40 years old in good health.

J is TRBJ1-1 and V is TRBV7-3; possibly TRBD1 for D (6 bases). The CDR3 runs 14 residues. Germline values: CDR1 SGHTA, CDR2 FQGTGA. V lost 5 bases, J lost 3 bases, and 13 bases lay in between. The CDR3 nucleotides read TGTGCCAGCAGCGCCGACAGGTTCTACACTGAAGCTTTCTTT. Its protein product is CASSADRFYTEAFF.

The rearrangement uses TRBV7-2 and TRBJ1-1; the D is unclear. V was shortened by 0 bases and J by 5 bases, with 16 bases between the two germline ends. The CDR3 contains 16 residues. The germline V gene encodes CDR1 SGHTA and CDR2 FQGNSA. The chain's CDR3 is CASSLAAVGAWTEAFF. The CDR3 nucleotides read TGTGCCAGCAGCTTAGCGGCGGTGGGCGCTTGGACTGAAGCTTTCTTT. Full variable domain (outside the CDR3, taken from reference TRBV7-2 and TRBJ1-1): GAGVSQSPSNKVTEKGKDVELRCDPISGHTALYWYRQSLGQGLEFLIYFQGNSAPDKSGLPSDRFSAERTGGSVSTLTIQRTQQEDSAVYLCASSLAAVGAWTEAFFGQGTRLTVV.

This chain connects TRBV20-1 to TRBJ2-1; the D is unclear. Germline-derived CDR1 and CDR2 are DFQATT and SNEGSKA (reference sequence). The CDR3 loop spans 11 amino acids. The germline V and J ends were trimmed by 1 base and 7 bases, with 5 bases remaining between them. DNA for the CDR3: TGCAGTGCTAGAGTCGTTAATGAGCAGTTCTTC. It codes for CSARVVNEQFF.

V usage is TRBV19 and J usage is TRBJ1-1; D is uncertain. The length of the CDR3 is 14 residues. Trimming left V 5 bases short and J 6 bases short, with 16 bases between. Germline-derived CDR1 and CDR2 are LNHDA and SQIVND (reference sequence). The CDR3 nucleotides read TGTGCCAGTAGTTGGACGGCCAAAGGAGCTGAAGCTTTCTTT. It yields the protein CASSWTAKGAEAFF.

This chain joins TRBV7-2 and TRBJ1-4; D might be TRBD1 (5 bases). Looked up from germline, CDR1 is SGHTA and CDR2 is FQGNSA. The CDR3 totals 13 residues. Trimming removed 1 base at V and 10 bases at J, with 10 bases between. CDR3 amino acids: CASSLDPGGKLFF. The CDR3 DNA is TGTGCCAGCAGCTTAGATCCGGGGGGAAAACTGTTTTTT.

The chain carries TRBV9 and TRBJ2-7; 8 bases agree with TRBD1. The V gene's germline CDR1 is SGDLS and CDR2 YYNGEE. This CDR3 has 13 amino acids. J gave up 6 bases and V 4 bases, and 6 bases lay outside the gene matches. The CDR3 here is CASSPRQGSEQYF. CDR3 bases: TGTGCCAGCAGCCCCCGACAGGGGAGCGAGCAGTACTTC. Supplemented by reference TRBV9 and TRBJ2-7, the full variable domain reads DSGVTQTPKHLITATGQRVTLRCSPRSGDLSVYWYQQSLDQGLQFLIQYYNGEERAKGNILERFSAQQFPDLHSELNLSSLELGDSALYFCASSPRQGSEQYFGPGTRLTVT.

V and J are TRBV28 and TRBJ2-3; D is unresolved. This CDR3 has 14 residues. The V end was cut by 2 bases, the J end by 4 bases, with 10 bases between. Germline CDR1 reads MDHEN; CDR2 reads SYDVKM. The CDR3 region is CASSLARGADTQYF. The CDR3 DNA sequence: TGTGCCAGCAGTTTAGCTCGTGGCGCAGATACGCAGTATTTT.

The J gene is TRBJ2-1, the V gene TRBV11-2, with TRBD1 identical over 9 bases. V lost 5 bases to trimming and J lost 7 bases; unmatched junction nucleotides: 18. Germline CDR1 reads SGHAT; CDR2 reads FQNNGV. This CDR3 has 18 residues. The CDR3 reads CASSLYRTGTGIGNEQFF. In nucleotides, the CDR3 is TGTGCCAGCAGCCTATATCGCACCGGGACAGGGATCGGGAATGAGCAGTTCTTC.

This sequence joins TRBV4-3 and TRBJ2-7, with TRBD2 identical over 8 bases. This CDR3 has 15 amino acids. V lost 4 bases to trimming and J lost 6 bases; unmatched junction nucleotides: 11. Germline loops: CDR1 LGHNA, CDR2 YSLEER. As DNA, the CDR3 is TGCGCCAGCAGCCGGACCGGGACTAGTTACTTCGAGCAGTACTTC. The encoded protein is CASSRTGTSYFEQYF.

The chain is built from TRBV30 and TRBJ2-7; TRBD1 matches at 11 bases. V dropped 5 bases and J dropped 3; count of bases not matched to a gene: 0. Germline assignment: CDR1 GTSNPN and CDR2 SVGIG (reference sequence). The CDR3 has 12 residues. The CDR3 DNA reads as TGTGCCTGGGGGACAGGGGGCTACGAGCAGTACTTC. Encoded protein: CAWGTGGYEQYF.

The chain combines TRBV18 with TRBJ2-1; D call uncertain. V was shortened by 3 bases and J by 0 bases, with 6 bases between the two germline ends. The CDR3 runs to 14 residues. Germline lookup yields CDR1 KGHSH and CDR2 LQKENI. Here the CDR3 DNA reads TGTGCCAGCTCACCCCAGGCCTCCTACAATGAGCAGTTCTTC. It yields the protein CASSPQASYNEQFF.

The CDR3 DNA reads TGTGCCAGCTCACCCGAGGGAGTACATCAGCCCCAGCATTTT. Translating it yields CASSPEGVHQPQHF. This rearrangement joins TRBV18 to TRBJ1-5; D is unresolved. The V gene's germline CDR1 is KGHSH and CDR2 LQKENI. The CDR3 length is 14 residues. Trimming took 3 bases from V and 5 from J, leaving 11 bases between them.

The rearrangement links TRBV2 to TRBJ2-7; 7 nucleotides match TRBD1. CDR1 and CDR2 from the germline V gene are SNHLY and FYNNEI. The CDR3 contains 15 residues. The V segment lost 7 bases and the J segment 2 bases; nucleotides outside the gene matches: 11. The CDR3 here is CASTTDRAPTYEQYF. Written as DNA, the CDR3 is TGTGCCAGCACCACTGACAGGGCCCCAACCTACGAGCAGTACTTC.

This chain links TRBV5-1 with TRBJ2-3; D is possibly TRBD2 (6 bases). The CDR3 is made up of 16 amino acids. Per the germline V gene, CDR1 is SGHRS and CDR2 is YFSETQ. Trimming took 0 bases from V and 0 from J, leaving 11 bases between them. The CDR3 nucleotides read TGCGCCAGCAGCTTGGATGCGGGACGAAGCACAGATACGCAGTATTTT. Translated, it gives CASSLDAGRSTDTQYF.